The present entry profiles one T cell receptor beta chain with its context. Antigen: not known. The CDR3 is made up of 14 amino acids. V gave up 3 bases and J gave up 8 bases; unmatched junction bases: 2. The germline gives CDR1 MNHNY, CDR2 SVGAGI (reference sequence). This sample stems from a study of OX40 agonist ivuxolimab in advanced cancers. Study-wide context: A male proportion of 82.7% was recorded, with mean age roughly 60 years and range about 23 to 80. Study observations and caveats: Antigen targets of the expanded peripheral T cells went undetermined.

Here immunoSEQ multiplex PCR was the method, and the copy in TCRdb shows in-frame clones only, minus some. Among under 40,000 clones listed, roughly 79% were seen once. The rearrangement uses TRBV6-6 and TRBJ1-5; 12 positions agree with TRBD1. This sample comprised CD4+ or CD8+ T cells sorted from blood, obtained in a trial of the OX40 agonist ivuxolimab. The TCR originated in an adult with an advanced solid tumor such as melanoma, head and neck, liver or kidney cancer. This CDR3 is CASSYGTGGKPQHF. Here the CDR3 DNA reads TGTGCCAGCAGTTATGGGACAGGGGGCAAGCCCCAGCATTTT.